This T cell receptor beta chain emerged from a study of long-term antiretroviral therapy in people with HIV. The CDR3 spans 14 residues. V dropped 5 bases and J dropped 7 bases, with 15 bases sitting between them. In germline, CDR1 is MDHEN, CDR2 SYDVKM. Study observations and caveats: Across all time points, the repertoire was dominated by clones that expanded before ART. With ART, diversity went up but was still lower than in transplant donor controls.

Sequencing used immunoSEQ v3.0 at survey level. For each individual sample, sequencing targeted roughly 35,000-55,000 T-cell genomes. Only in-frame clones appear in the TCRdb table, and some are missing; sequencing was by immunoSEQ multiplex PCR. The sample yields some 28,000 clones, roughly 95% seen once. About this clone itself: Antigen: not known.

The chain couples TRBV28 to TRBJ1-5; no clear D gene. The source of this sequence is a man younger than 40 with HIV. The sequences come from unsorted PBMCs, collected roughly 6.3 years after starting antiretroviral therapy. The CDR3 reads CASSPTEPRQPQHF. CDR3 sequence (DNA): TGTGCCAGCAGTCCGACCGAACCCAGACAGCCCCAGCATTTT.